This T cell receptor beta chain stems from a study of identical twins listed by TCRdb under 2016. With respect to the entire study: To test whether fetal clonotypes persist, the study used deep sequencing on TCR alpha and beta repertoires from monozygotic twins, unrelated adults of various ages, and cord blood. To rule out contamination, the twin experiments were replicated at different times with different library preparation protocols.

Comment on this clonotype: Its recognized antigen is unknown. Base-call qualities are not available, and no considerably larger clone is one nucleotide away.

Results the study describes overall, beyond this receptor: Excess twin sharing in beta out-of-frame sequences was weaker because fewer shared sequences lowered the signal-to-noise ratio. In monozygotic twins, out-of-frame TCR alpha sharing was systematically underestimated by recombination models, although the models agreed with sharing between unrelated individuals. Conclusions relied on cross-sectional statistical analysis, since the same donors could not be followed over many years. Out-of-frame TCR alpha sequences shared between twins showed an excess of low generation-probability sequences compared with coincidental sharing between unrelated individuals. Abundant cord blood beta clonotypes carried fewer insertions; young adult naive repertoires showed a weaker similar trend, while memory repertoires showed none. Invariant T cells such as MAIT and iNKT could partly confound zero-insertion analyses, although diverse VJ usage argued against such confounding for most clonotypes.

Only healthy Caucasian donors were included. The library was built by means of 5' RACE. Sequenced using an Illumina HiSeq 2000. Template switching added a universal primer binding site, and the final cDNA carried a unique molecular identifier that allowed TCR cDNA molecules to be counted accurately. Specific primers in the conserved constant-segment region were used to synthesize first-strand cDNA for the TCR alpha and beta chains. To control for contamination, each cDNA library was double barcoded with a SMART-Mk sample barcode plus Illumina barcodes. TruSeq adapter sequences and Illumina sample barcodes were added in two successive PCR steps. The Illumina HiSeq platform was used with custom primers to sequence TCR alpha and beta cDNA libraries. Concerning the study's data processing: Unique molecular identifiers were extracted from raw reads with MiGEC, and CDR3 positions were determined with MiXCR. Recombination models were inferred per individual with the repgenHMM and IGoR tools using an EM algorithm. Shared clonotype analysis was performed with the tcR package in R, normalizing sharing by the product of cloneset sizes. Out-of-frame nonproductive sequences were analyzed to study raw recombination free of thymic and clonal selection effects. TCRdb trimmed public reads at Q25 via fastp, called clones via MiXCR and kept in-frame beta chains. One record per CDR3 amino acid sequence lists the most common genes and DNA. None of the V and J calls come from the authors' own analysis; TCRdb made them. The sample records 1.5 million to 2 million distinct CDR3 sequences, 32% of which are singletons. 0.25% to 0.3% of the sample is taken by the ten largest.

Including the terminal cysteine and phenylalanine, the CDR3 comprises 15 residues. This entry keeps only the CDR3 DNA: 45 bases, framed from base 1. The junction shows trimming of 1 base on V and 0 bases on J, plus 10 bases between the germline ends. Looking up the germline V gene (reference sequence) yields CDR1 SEHNR and CDR2 FQNEAQ. The sequencing sample was made of cord blood. This TCR came from a newborn girl in good health. The rearrangement combines TRBV7-9 with TRBJ2-7; the D gene remains uncertain. CDR3 sequence: CASSLGFAVSYEQYF. The nucleotides read TGTGCCAGCAGCTTAGGATTCGCAGTCTCCTACGAGCAGTACTTC. This CDR3, with the reference TRBV7-9 and TRBJ2-7 proteins standing in past its ends, gives the full variable domain DTGVSQNPRHKITKRGQNVTFRCDPISEHNRLYWYRQTLGQGPEFLTYFQNEAQLEKSRLLSDRFSAERPKGSFSTLEIQRTEQGDSAMYLCASSLGFAVSYEQYFGPGTRLTVT.